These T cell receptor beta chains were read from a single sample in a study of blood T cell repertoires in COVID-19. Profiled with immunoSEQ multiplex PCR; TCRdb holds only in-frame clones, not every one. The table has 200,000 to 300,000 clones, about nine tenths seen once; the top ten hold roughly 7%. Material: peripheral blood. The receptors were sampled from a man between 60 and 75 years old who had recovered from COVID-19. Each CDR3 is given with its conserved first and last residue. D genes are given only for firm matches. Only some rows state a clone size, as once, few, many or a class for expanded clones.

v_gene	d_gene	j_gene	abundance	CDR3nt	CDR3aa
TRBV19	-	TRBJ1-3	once	TGTGCCAGTAGTATCCCATCACAGCCGGGGGACACCATATATTTT	CASSIPSQPGDTIYF
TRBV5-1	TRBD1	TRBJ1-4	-	TGCGCCAGCAGCTCCCCAGGACAGGGAAGCGAAAAACTGTTTTTT	CASSSPGQGSEKLFF
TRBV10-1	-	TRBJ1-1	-	TGCGCCAGCAGTGGAGGTCCAAAGGGGACTGAAGCTTTCTTT	CASSGGPKGTEAFF
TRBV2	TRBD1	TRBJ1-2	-	TGTGCCAGCAGGTCCGGGACAGGGGGGTCCTATGGCTACACCTTC	CASRSGTGGSYGYTF
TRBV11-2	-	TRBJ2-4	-	TGTGCCAGCAGCTTCACCGGGAGTGGGGTGAACATTCAGTACTTC	CASSFTGSGVNIQYF
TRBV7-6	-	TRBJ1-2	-	TGTGCCAGCAGCCTAGGGGGGGGCTCTAACTATGGCTACACCTTC	CASSLGGGSNYGYTF
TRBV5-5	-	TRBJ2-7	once	TGTGCCAGCAGCTTGGTCCCAGGGTCCTACGAGCAGTACTTC	CASSLVPGSYEQYF
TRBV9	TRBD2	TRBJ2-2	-	TGTGCCAGCAGCGTAGAAGCGGGGATGAACACCGGGGAGCTGTTTTTT	CASSVEAGMNTGELFF
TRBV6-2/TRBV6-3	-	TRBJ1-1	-	TGTGCCAGTAGTCCAGGGCAGGGGAGTATAGCTTTCTTT	CASSPGQGSIAFF
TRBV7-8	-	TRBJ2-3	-	TGTGCCAGCAGCTTAGTTCGGGGGGCCGGCACAGATACGCAGTATTTT	CASSLVRGAGTDTQYF
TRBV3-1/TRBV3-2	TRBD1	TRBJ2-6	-	TGTGCCAGCAGCAGGACAGGCCTTGTCTCTGGGGCCAACGTCCTGACTTTC	CASSRTGLVSGANVLTF
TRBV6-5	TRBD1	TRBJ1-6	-	TGTGCCAGCAGACCCGACAGGGGGCTGCCTTCACCCCTCCACTTT	CASRPDRGLPSPLHF
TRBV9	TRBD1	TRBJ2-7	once	TGTGCCAGCAGCGTAGGGGCAGGGGGCGTACACGAGCAGTACTTC	CASSVGAGGVHEQYF
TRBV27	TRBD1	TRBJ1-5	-	TGTGCCAGCAGTAGACAGGGCGCCAATCAGCCCCAGCATTTT	CASSRQGANQPQHF
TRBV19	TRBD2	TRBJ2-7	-	TGTGCCAGTAGACTGACTAGCGGGAGCTCCTACGAGCAGTACTTC	CASRLTSGSSYEQYF